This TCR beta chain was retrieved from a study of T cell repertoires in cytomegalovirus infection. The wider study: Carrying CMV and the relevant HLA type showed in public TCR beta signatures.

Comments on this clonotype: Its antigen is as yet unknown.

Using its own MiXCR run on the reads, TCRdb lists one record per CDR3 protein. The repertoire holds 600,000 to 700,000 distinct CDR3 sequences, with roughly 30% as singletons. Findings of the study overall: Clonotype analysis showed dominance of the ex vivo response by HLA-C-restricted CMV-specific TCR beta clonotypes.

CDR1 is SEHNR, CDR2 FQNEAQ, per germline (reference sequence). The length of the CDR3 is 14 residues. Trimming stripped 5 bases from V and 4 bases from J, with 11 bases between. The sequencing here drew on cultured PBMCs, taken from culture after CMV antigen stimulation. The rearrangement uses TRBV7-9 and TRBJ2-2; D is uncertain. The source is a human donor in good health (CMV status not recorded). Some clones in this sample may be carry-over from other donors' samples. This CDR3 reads CASSVRPATGELFF. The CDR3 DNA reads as TGTGCCAGCAGCGTGCGACCAGCCACCGGGGAGCTGTTTTTT.